This T cell receptor beta chain was sequenced during a study of shared clonotypes between healthy human individuals. General study results and limits: Sequencing depth was a factor that was expected to affect clonotype sharing among donors.

TCRdb's table, derived via immunoSEQ multiplex PCR, lists solely in-frame clones and lacks some. This sample has some 2.3 million clones; 90% to 95% occur once, and the top ten carry 0.35% to 0.5%. Germline CDR1 reads KGHSH; CDR2 reads LQKENI. This CDR3 contains 16 residues. Trimming left V 4 bases short and J 0 bases short, with 15 bases between. As to this clone: As yet, its antigen is unknown.

Naive CD4+ cells were CD45RA-selected; the remaining cells were memory. The TCR comes from a man aged 18 to 35 in good health. Some clones in this sample may be carry-over from other donors' samples. J is TRBJ2-5 and V is TRBV18; no definite D call. Material: naive CD4+ T cells from PBMCs. Documented subset: CD45RA+ positively selected. CDR3 DNA sequence: TGTGCCAGCTCACGCTTTTATGAAGGGTACCAAGAGACCCAGTACTTC. As protein: CASSRFYEGYQETQYF.